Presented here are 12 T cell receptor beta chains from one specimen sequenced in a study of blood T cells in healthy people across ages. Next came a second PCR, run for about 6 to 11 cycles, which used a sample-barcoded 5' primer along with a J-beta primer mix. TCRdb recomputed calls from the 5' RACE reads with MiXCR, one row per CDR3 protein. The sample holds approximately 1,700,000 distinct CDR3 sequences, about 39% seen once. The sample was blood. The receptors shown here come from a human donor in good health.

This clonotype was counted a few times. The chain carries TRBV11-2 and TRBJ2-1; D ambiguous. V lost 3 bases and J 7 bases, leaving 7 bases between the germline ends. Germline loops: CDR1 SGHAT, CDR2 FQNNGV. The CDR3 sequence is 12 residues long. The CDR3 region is CASSLILNEQFF. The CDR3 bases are TGTGCCAGCAGCTTGATCTTAAATGAGCAGTTCTTC.

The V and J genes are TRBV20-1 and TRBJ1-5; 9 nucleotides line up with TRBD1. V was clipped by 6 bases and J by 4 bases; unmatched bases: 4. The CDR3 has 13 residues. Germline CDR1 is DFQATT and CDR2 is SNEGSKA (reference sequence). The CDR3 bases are TGCAGTGCCCTGGGACAGGGTAATCAGCCCCAGCATTTT. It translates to CSALGQGNQPQHF.

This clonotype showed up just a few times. CDR3 DNA sequence: TGCGCCAGCAGCTTGGACCTTAATCGGGGCGAGCAGTACTTC. Translated: CASSLDLNRGEQYF. The chain recombines TRBV5-1 with TRBJ2-7; a weak D match, TRBD2 (5 bases). Trimming pared 0 bases from V and 6 bases from J, leaving 13 bases between. The CDR3 length is 14 residues. The germline CDR1 and CDR2 sequences are SGHRS and YFSETQ.

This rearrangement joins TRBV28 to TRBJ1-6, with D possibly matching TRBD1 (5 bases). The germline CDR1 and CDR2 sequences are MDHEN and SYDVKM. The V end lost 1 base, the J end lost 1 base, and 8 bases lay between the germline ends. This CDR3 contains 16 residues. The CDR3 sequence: CASSLFQGSYNSPLHF. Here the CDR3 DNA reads TGTGCCAGCAGTTTATTCCAGGGTTCCTATAATTCACCCCTCCACTTT.

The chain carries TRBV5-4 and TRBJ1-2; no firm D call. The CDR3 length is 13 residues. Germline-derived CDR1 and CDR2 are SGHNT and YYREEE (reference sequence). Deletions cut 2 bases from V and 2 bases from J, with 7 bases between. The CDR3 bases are TGTGCCAGCAGCTTTTCTGTCAACTATGGCTACACCTTC. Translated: CASSFSVNYGYTF.

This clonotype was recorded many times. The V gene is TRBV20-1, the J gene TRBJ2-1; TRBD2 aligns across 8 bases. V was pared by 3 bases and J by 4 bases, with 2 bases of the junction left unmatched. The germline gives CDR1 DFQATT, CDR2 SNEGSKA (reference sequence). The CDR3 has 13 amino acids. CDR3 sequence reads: CSASSGGYNEQFF. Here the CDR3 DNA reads TGCAGTGCTAGCAGCGGGGGTTACAATGAGCAGTTCTTC.

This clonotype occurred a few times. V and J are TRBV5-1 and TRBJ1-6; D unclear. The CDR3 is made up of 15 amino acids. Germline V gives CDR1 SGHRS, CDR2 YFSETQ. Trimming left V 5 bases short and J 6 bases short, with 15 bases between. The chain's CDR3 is CASRADGVPNSPLHF. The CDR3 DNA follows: TGCGCCAGCAGGGCTGACGGGGTACCTAATTCACCCCTCCACTTT.

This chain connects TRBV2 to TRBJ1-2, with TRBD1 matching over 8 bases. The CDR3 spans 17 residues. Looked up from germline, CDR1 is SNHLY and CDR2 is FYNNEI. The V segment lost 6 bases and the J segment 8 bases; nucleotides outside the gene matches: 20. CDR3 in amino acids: CASSGRDRTYYVEGYTF. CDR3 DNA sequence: TGTGCCAGCAGCGGACGGGACAGGACCTACTATGTCGAGGGCTACACCTTC.

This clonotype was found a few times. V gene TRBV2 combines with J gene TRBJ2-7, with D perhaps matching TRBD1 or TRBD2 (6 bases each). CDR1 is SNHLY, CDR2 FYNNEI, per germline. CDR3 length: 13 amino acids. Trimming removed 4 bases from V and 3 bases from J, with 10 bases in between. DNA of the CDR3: TGTGCCAGCAGTGGGGGGGCGCGCTACGAGCAGTACTTC. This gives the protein CASSGGARYEQYF.

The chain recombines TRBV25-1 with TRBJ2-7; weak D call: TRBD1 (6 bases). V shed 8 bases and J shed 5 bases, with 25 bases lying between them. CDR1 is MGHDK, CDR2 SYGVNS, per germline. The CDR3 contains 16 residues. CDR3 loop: CASDPVDGTLSHEQYF. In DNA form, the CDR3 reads TGTGCCAGCGACCCCGTTGACGGGACATTGTCTCACGAGCAGTACTTC.

This CDR3 is CSASSGTGVSGYTF. CDR3 coding DNA: TGCAGTGCTAGTTCCGGGACAGGGGTTTCTGGCTACACCTTC. The V call is TRBV20-1, the J call TRBJ1-2; 10 positions match TRBD1. V shed 3 bases and J 7 bases; nucleotides not matched to a gene: 8. CDR3 size: 14 residues. Germline V CDR1 and CDR2: DFQATT, SNEGSKA (reference sequence).

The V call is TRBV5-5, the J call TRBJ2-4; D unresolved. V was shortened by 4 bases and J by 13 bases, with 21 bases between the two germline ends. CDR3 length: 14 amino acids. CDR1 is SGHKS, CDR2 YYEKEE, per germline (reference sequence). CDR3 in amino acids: CASSPRTNHNEQYF. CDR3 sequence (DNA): TGTGCCAGCAGCCCACGGACCAACCACAATGAGCAGTACTTC. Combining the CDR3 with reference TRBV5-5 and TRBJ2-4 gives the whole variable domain DAGVTQSPTHLIKTRGQQVTLRCSPISGHKSVSWYQQVLGQGPQFIFQYYEKEERGRGNFPDRFSARQFPNYSSELNVNALLLGDSALYLCASSPRTNHNEQYFGAGTRLSVL.